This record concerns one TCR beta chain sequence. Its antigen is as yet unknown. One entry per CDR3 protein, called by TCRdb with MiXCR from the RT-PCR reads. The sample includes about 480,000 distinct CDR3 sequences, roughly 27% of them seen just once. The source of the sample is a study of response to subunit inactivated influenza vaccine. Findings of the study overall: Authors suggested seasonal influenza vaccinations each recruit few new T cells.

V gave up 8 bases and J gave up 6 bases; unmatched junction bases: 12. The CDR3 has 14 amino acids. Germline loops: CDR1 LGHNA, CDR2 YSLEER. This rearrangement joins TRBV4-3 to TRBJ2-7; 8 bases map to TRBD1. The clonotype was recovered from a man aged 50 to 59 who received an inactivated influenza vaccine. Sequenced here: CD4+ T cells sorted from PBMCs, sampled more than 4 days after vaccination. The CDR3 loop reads CASREGQVLGEQYF. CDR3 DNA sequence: TGCGCCAGCCGAGAGGGACAGGTTCTTGGCGAGCAGTACTTC.